In this sample, the clone carrying this T cell receptor beta chain turned up many times. As yet, its antigen is unknown. This sample is part of a study of T cells in Graves' hyperthyroidism and ophthalmopathy. Findings and caveats of the study: Ophthalmopathy was told apart from stable hyperthyroidism by a 13 V-J model.

Germline V gene data show CDR1 as MGHRA and CDR2 as YSYEKL. CDR3 length equals 15 residues. Trimming shortened V by 4 bases and J by 0 bases, and 12 bases separated the two germline ends. Uncontrolled infection, other autoimmune disease, pregnancy or lactation disqualified patients from enrolment. Used for diagnoses were clinical symptoms, serum thyroxine and TRAb, thyroid ultrasound and orbital computed tomography. TCR beta CDR3 sequences were amplified from RNA transcripts. RT-PCR in the first round (using the HTBI primer set) targeted the TCR CDR3. TCRdb re-analysed the multiplex PCR reads in MiXCR, keeping a single row per CDR3 protein. Among a few hundred thousand distinct CDR3 sequences listed, 40% to 55% were seen once.

The chain couples TRBV4-1 to TRBJ1-1, with D tentatively TRBD1 (6 bases). The clonotype comes from an adult woman with Graves' disease, either hyperthyroidism or ophthalmopathy (not recorded which). The sequencing sample was made of peripheral blood or thyroid tissue (not recorded which). As DNA, the CDR3 is TGCGCCAGCAGCCTCACGGGGACACTGAACACTGAAGCTTTCTTT. It specifies CASSLTGTLNTEAFF.